The clone carrying this T cell receptor beta chain was seen only a few times. Antigen specificity is unknown. This specimen belongs to a study of CD8 T cells in ankylosing spondylitis. Study-wide points: Some of the motif variants had earlier been found in reactive arthritis patients' fluid and blood. Roughly eight highly homologous variants made up a TCR beta motif that seemed to typify ankylosing spondylitis blood.

There are 14 residues in the CDR3. Looked up from germline, CDR1 is SGHKS and CDR2 is YYEKEE (reference sequence). V dropped 2 bases and J dropped 5; count of bases not matched to a gene: 4. Quantitative molecular-barcoded 5'-RACE generated the TCR beta libraries. TCRdb fed the 5' RACE reads into MiXCR, producing one record per CDR3 protein. The sample carries about 140,000 distinct CDR3 sequences, about 8% recorded once. The V call is TRBV5-5, the J call TRBJ2-5; 9 bases are a match to TRBD1. Sequencing was carried out using synovial fluid, either unsorted or a sorted T cell fraction (not recorded which). This TCR came from a male donor with ankylosing spondylitis. The CDR3 is CASSLRTGVETQYF. The CDR3 nucleotides are TGTGCCAGCAGCTTAAGGACAGGGGTCGAGACCCAGTACTTC.